This is a list of T cell receptor beta chains from one sample in a study of blood T cell repertoires in COVID-19. Libraries were prepared by immunoSEQ multiplex PCR; TCRdb keeps only in-frame clonotypes and omits some of them. The data contain roughly 70,000 clones, about four fifths of them singletons. The sequenced sample consisted of peripheral blood. These receptors were collected from a woman in her sixties or seventies with acute or convalescent COVID-19. Each CDR3 is given with its conserved first and last residue. The D gene is left open where the match is weak. The size of a clone is reported for some rows only, either as once, few or many, or as a class for expanded clones.

-	TRBV5-6	-	TRBJ1-1	CASSSQGRNTEAFF	TGTGCCAGCAGTTCGCAGGGGCGGAACACTGAAGCTTTCTTT
TRBD1	TRBV15	-	TRBJ1-1	CATSRDRGNTEAFF	TGTGCCACCAGCCGCGACAGGGGGAACACTGAAGCTTTCTTT
-	TRBV9	-	TRBJ1-1	CASSLGQHTEAFF	TGTGCCAGCAGCCTGGGCCAACACACTGAAGCTTTCTTT
-	TRBV6-5	-	TRBJ2-7	CASSRHYEQYF	TGTGCCAGCAGTAGACACTACGAGCAGTACTTC
-	TRBV5-5	-	TRBJ2-2	CASSRQGGTGELFF	TGTGCCAGCTCCCGGCAGGGAGGTACCGGGGAGCTGTTTTTT
-	TRBV7-9	-	TRBJ1-1	CASSLSDTEAFF	TGTGCCAGCAGCTTAAGCGACACTGAAGCTTTCTTT
TRBD1	TRBV10-3	-	TRBJ1-1	CAISETGTGGPTEAFF	TGTGCCATCAGTGAAACAGGGACAGGGGGCCCTACTGAAGCTTTCTTT
TRBD2	TRBV6-5	-	TRBJ2-2	CASTHLAGYTGELFF	TGTGCCAGCACCCACCTAGCGGGGTACACCGGGGAGCTGTTTTTT
TRBD1	TRBV7-9	-	TRBJ1-6	CASSLGDRENSPLHF	TGTGCCAGCAGCTTAGGGGACAGGGAGAATTCACCCCTCCACTTT
TRBD2	TRBV6-1	-	TRBJ2-7	CASSEYLLAGTYEQYF	TGTGCCAGCAGTGAATATCTCCTAGCGGGGACATACGAGCAGTACTTC
-	TRBV5-1	-	TRBJ2-3	CASSLGTGEDTQYF	TGCGCCAGCAGCTTGGGCACGGGGGAGGATACGCAGTATTTT
TRBD1	TRBV2	-	TRBJ1-2	CARGQGREGYTF	TGTGCCAGGGGACAGGGTCGTGAAGGCTACACCTTC
TRBD2	TRBV7-2	once	TRBJ2-6	CASRLSGGFRPSGANVLTF	TGTGCCAGCAGACTTAGCGGGGGATTCCGGCCATCTGGGGCCAACGTCCTGACTTTC
-	TRBV5-1	-	TRBJ2-4	CASSLDRKNIQYF	TGCGCCAGCAGCTTGGACAGGAAAAACATTCAGTACTTC
TRBD1	TRBV10-2	-	TRBJ1-2	CASKFDRGGGYTF	TGCGCCAGCAAGTTTGACAGGGGAGGTGGCTACACCTTC
TRBD2	TRBV10-1	large	TRBJ2-1	CASSADSGGYNEQFF	TGCGCCAGCAGTGCGGATAGCGGGGGGTACAATGAGCAGTTCTTC
-	TRBV5-6	-	TRBJ1-2	CASGPRELGYGYTF	TGTGCCAGCGGCCCCAGGGAATTGGGCTATGGCTACACCTTC
TRBD2	TRBV3-1/TRBV3-2	once	TRBJ2-1	CASSPTSGGRYNEQFF	TGTGCCAGCAGCCCGACTAGCGGGGGGCGGTACAATGAGCAGTTCTTC
TRBD2	TRBV5-5	-	TRBJ2-3	CASSLAGWSTDTQYF	TGTGCCAGCAGCTTAGCGGGGTGGAGCACAGATACGCAGTATTTT
-	TRBV6-5	-	TRBJ1-4	CASSFRQWGGEKLFF	TGTGCCAGCAGTTTCCGACAGTGGGGGGGTGAAAAACTGTTTTTT
-	TRBV29-1	once	TRBJ2-7	CSARGQNGYEQYF	TGCAGCGCCCGCGGACAGAATGGCTACGAGCAGTACTTC
TRBD1	TRBV19	-	TRBJ1-1	CASSTRQGDTEAFF	TGTGCCAGTAGTACCCGACAGGGGGACACTGAAGCTTTCTTT
TRBD2	TRBV6-2/TRBV6-3	-	TRBJ2-1	CASSSVRLAGGDEQFF	TGTGCCAGCAGTTCCGTACGACTAGCGGGGGGAGATGAGCAGTTCTTC
-	TRBV5-1	-	TRBJ1-1	CASTQQGLNTEAFF	TGCGCCAGCACCCAACAGGGACTGAACACTGAAGCTTTCTTT
-	TRBV6-6	-	TRBJ1-1	CASSFGDSRVTFF	TGTGCCAGCAGTTTTGGGGACTCTAGGGTGACTTTCTTT
TRBD1	TRBV5-1	-	TRBJ1-1	CASSPGQGGTEAFF	TGCGCCAGCAGCCCCGGACAGGGAGGGACTGAAGCTTTCTTT
-	TRBV19	-	TRBJ2-7	CASSIMFGGRYEQYF	TGTGCCAGTAGTATAATGTTTGGGGGCAGATACGAGCAGTACTTC
TRBD2	TRBV14	-	TRBJ2-3	CASSQDSGGVTDTQYF	TGTGCCAGCAGCCAGGATAGCGGGGGGGTCACGGATACGCAGTATTTT
-	TRBV6-5	-	TRBJ1-1	CASSMTVNTEAFF	TGTGCCAGCAGTATGACAGTGAACACTGAAGCTTTCTTT